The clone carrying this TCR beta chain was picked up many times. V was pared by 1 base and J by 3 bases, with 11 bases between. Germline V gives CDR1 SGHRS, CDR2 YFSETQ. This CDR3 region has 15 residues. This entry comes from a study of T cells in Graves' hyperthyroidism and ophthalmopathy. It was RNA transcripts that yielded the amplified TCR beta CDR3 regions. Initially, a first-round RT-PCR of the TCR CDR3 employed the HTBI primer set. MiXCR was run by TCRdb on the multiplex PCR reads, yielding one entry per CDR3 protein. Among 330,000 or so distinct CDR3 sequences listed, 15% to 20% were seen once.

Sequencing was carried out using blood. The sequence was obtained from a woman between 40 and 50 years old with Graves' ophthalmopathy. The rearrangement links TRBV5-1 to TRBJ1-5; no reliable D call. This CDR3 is CASSLSPGDNQPQHF. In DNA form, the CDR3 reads TGCGCCAGCAGCTTGAGTCCAGGAGACAATCAGCCCCAGCATTTT.